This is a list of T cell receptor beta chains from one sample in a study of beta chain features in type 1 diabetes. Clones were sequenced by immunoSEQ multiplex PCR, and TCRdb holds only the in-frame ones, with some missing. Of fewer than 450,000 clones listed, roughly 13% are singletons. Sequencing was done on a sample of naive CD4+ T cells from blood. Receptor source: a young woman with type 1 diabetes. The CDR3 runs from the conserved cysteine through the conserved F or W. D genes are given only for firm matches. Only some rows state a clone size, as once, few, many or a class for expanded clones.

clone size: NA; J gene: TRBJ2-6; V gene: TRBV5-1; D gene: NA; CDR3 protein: CASSLQVSGANVLTF; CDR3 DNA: TGCGCCAGCAGCTTACAGGTCTCTGGGGCCAACGTCCTGACTTTC
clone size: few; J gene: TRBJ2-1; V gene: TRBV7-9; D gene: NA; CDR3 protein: CASSQGRGSYNEQFF; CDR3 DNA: TGTGCCAGCAGCCAAGGCAGGGGCTCCTACAATGAGCAGTTCTTC
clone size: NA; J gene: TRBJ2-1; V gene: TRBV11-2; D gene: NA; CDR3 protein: CASRTGGSYNEQFF; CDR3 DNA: TGTGCCAGCAGGACCGGAGGCTCCTACAATGAGCAGTTCTTC
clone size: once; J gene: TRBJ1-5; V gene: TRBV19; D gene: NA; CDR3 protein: CASSKQINQPQHF; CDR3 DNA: TGTGCCAGTAGTAAACAGATCAATCAGCCCCAGCATTTT
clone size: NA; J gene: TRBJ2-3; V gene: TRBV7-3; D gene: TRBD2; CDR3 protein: CASSLSSGSTDTQYF; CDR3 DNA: TGTGCCAGCAGCTTAAGTAGCGGGAGCACAGATACGCAGTATTTT
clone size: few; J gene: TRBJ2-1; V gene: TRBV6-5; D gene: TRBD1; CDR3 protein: CASSRTGDYNEQFF; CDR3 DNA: TGTGCCAGCAGTCGGACAGGGGACTACAATGAGCAGTTCTTC
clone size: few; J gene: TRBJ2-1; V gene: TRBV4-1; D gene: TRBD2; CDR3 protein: CASSQDSRLAGYNEQFF; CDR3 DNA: TGCGCCAGCAGCCAAGATTCCCGGCTAGCGGGATACAATGAGCAGTTCTTC
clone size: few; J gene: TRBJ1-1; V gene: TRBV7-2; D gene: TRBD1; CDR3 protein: CASSWTGRMNTEAFF; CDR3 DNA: TGTGCCAGCAGCTGGACAGGGCGCATGAACACTGAAGCTTTCTTT
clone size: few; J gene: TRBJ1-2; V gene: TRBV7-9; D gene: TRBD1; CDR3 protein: CASSLQGSGNGYTF; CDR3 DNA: TGTGCCAGCAGCCTACAGGGGAGTGGAAATGGCTACACCTTC
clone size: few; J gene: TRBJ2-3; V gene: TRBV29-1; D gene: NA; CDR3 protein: CSVADGGPSTDTQYF; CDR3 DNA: TGCAGCGTTGCTGATGGCGGGCCCAGCACAGATACGCAGTATTTT
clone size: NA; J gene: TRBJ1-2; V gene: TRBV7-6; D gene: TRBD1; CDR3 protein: CASSLNQGGHGYTF; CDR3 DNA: TGTGCCAGCAGCTTAAACCAGGGGGGTCATGGCTACACCTTC
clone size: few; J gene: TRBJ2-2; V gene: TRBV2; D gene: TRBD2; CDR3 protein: CASSVGGLAGVRELFF; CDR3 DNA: TGTGCCAGCAGTGTTGGGGGACTAGCGGGAGTTCGGGAGCTGTTTTTT
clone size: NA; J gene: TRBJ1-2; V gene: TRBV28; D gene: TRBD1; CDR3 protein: CASSFRTGSGARSYTF; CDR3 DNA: TGTGCCAGCAGTTTTAGGACAGGGAGTGGAGCTCGAAGCTACACCTTC
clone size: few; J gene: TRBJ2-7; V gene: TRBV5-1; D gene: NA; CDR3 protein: CASSLSDSSYEQYF; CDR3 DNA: TGCGCCAGCAGCTTATCCGACAGCTCCTACGAGCAGTACTTC
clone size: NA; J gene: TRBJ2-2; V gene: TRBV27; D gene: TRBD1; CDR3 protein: CASRPGTGTGELFF; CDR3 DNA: TGTGCCAGCAGACCCGGGACAGGGACCGGGGAGCTGTTTTTT
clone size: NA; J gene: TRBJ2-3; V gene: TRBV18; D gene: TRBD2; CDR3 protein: CAPSRGLAGVDTQYF; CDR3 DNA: TGTGCCCCCTCACGGGGACTAGCGGGAGTAGATACGCAGTATTTT
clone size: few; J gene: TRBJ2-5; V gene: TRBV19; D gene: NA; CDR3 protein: CASSPSYGPPARGFGETQYF; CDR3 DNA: TGTGCCAGTAGTCCTTCGTATGGGCCCCCTGCCAGGGGATTCGGGGAGACCCAGTACTTC
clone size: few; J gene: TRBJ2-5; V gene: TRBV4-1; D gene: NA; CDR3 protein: CASSQDPLDRFQETQYF; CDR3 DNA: TGCGCCAGCAGCCAAGATCCGCTCGACAGGTTCCAAGAGACCCAGTACTTC
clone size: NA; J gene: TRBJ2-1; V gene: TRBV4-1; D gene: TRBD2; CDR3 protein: CASSQGPLSPTSGIQGQFF; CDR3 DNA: TGCGCCAGCAGCCAAGGTCCCCTTTCCCCGACTAGCGGGATCCAGGGGCAGTTCTTC
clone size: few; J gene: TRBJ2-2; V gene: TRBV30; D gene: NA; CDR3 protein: CACRLTGPGELFF; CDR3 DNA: TGTGCCTGCCGATTAACAGGTCCCGGGGAGCTGTTTTTT
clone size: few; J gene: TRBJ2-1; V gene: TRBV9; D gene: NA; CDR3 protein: CASSARATRGRIYNEQFF; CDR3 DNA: TGTGCCAGCAGCGCCCGGGCTACTCGCGGGCGTATTTACAATGAGCAGTTCTTC
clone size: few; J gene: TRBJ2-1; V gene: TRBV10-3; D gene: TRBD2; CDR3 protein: CAISVSVGGSLGNEQFF; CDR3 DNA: TGTGCCATCAGTGTATCTGTCGGCGGGAGCTTGGGGAATGAGCAGTTCTTC
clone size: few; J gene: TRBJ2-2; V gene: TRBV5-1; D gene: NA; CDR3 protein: CASSLARQGGTGELFF; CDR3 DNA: TGCGCCAGCAGCTTGGCCCGGCAGGGTGGGACCGGGGAGCTGTTTTTT
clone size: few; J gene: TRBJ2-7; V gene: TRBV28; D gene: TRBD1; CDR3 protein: CASSSGTGIGEQYF; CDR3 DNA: TGTGCCAGCAGTTCCGGGACAGGGATAGGAGAGCAGTACTTC
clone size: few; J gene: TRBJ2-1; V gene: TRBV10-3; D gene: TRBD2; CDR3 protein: CAISESRLAHEQFF; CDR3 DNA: TGTGCCATCAGTGAGTCCCGACTAGCGCATGAGCAGTTCTTC
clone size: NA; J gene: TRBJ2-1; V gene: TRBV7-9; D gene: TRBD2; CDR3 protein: CASSLAPGSGTRNEQFF; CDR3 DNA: TGTGCCAGCAGCTTAGCGCCTGGTAGCGGGACGAGAAATGAGCAGTTCTTC
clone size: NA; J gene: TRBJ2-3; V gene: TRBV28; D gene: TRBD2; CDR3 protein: CASTQGGRRRGDTQYF; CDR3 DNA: TGTGCCAGCACCCAGGGCGGGAGACGTAGAGGAGATACGCAGTATTTT
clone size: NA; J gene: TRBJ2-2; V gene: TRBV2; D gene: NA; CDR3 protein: CASSDIGELFF; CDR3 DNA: TGTGCCAGCAGTGATATCGGGGAGCTGTTTTTT
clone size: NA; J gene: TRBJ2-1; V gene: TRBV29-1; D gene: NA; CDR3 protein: CSVDRLLPYNEQFF; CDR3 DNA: TGCAGCGTTGATCGACTGTTACCCTACAATGAGCAGTTCTTC
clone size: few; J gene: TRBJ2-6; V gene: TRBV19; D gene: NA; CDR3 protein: CASSPGSAGNVLTF; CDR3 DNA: TGTGCCAGTAGCCCGGGCTCGGCGGGCAACGTCCTGACTTTC
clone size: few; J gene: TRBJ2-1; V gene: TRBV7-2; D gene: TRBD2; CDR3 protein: CASSLVSGTSGKMDEQFF; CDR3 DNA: TGTGCCAGCAGCTTAGTCTCCGGGACTAGCGGGAAAATGGATGAGCAGTTCTTC
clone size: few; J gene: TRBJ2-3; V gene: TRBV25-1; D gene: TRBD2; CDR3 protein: CASSEDLREGRDTQYF; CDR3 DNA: TGTGCCAGCAGTGAGGATCTGCGGGAGGGCCGGGATACGCAGTATTTT
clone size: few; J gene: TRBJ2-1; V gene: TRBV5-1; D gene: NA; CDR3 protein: CASSSRPGSSYNEQFF; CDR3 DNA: TGCGCCAGCAGCTCCAGACCCGGGAGCTCCTACAATGAGCAGTTCTTC
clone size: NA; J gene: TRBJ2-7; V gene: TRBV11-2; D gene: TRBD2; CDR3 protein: CASSLAGTSGTYEQYF; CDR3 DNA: TGTGCCAGCAGCTTAGCCGGGACTAGCGGAACCTACGAGCAGTACTTC
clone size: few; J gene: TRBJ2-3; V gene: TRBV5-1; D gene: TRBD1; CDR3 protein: CASSLGTGDFTDTQYF; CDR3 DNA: TGCGCCAGCAGCCTTGGGACAGGGGACTTCACAGATACGCAGTATTTT
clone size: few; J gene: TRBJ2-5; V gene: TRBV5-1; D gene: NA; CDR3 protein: CASSMGGQQETQYF; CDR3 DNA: TGCGCCAGCAGCATGGGGGGACAGCAAGAGACCCAGTACTTC
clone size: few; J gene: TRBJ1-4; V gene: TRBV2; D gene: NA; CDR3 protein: CAGSAQANEKLFF; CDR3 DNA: TGTGCCGGATCCGCGCAGGCTAATGAAAAACTGTTTTTT
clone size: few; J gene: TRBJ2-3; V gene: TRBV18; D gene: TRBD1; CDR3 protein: CASSPLGQGSDTQYF; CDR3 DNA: TGTGCCAGCTCACCACTGGGACAGGGGTCAGATACGCAGTATTTT
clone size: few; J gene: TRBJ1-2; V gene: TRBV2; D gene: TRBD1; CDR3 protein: CASTFGQGLGYGYTF; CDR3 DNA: TGTGCCAGCACATTCGGACAGGGGCTAGGCTATGGCTACACCTTC
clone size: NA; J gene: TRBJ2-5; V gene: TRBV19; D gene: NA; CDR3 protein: CASSIGDYQETQYF; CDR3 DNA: TGTGCCAGTAGTATTGGAGACTACCAAGAGACCCAGTACTTC
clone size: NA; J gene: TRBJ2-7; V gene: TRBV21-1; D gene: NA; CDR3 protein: CASSKAFRREYHEQYF; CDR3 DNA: TGTGCCAGCAGCAAAGCTTTCCGGCGGGAGTACCACGAGCAGTACTTC
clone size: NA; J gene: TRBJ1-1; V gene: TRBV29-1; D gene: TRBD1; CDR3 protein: CSVGTGLNTEAFF; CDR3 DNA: TGCAGCGTTGGGACAGGGTTGAACACTGAAGCTTTCTTT
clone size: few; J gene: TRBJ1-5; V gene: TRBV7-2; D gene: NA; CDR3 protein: CASSLGQGQPQHF; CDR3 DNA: TGTGCCAGCAGCTTAGGGCAGGGTCAGCCCCAGCATTTT
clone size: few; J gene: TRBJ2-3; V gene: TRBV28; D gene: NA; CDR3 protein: CASSLLSAGTDTQYF; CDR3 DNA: TGTGCCAGCAGTTTACTGTCAGCGGGCACAGATACGCAGTATTTT
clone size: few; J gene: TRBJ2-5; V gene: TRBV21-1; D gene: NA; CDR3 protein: CASSKVNGGRETQYF; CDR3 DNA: TGTGCCAGCAGCAAAGTGAACGGGGGACGGGAGACCCAGTACTTC
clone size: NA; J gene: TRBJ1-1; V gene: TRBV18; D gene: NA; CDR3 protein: CASSLALNTEAFF; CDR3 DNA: TGTGCCAGCTCTCTGGCCCTTAACACTGAAGCTTTCTTT
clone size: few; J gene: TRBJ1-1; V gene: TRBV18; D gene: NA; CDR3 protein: CASSPSTVSEAFF; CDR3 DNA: TGTGCCAGCTCACCGTCGACAGTGTCTGAAGCTTTCTTT
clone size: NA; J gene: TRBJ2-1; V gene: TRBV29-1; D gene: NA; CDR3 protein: CSVSSGYNEQFF; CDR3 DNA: TGCAGCGTTTCGTCGGGTTACAATGAGCAGTTCTTC
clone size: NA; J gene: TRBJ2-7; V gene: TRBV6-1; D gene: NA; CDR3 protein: CASSTLSYEQYF; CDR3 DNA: TGTGCCAGCAGCACTTTGTCTTACGAGCAGTACTTC
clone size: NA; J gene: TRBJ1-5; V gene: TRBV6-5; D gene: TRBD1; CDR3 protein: CASRSGTGGNQPQHF; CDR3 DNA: TGTGCCAGCAGGTCCGGGACAGGGGGCAATCAGCCCCAGCATTTT
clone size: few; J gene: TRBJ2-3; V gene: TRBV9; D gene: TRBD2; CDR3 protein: CASSVANSGRAPDTQYF; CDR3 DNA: TGTGCCAGCAGCGTAGCCAATAGCGGGAGGGCTCCAGATACGCAGTATTTT
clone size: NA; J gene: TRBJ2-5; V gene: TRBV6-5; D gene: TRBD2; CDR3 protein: CASSYPGTSGQETQYF; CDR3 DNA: TGTGCCAGCAGTTACCCCGGGACTAGCGGCCAAGAGACCCAGTACTTC
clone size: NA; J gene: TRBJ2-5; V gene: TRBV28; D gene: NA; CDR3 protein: CASRASETQYF; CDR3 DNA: TGTGCCAGCAGGGCTTCGGAGACCCAGTACTTC
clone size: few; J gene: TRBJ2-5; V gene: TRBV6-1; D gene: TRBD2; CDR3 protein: CASSGLAQETQYF; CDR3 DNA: TGTGCCAGCAGTGGACTAGCTCAAGAGACCCAGTACTTC
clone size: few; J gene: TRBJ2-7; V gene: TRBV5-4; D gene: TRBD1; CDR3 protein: CASSLVFGQGNYEQYF; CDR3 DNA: TGTGCCAGCAGCTTAGTTTTCGGACAGGGAAACTACGAGCAGTACTTC
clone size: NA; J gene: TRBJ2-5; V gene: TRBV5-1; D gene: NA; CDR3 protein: CASSQWGPGGSKETQYF; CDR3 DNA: TGCGCCAGCAGCCAATGGGGGCCTGGGGGAAGTAAAGAGACCCAGTACTTC
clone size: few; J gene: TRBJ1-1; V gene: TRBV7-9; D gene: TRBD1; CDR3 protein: CASSDPQGARTEAFF; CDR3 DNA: TGTGCCAGCAGCGACCCACAGGGGGCTCGGACTGAAGCTTTCTTT